This entry concerns a single T cell receptor beta chain. The sample is drawn from a study of blood T cell repertoires in COVID-19. Across the whole study: Italy, Spain and the United States were the sources of the convalescent and acute COVID-19 samples.

Authors' analysis steps: Reference gene primer amplification yielded estimated nucleated cell counts. This table comes from immunoSEQ multiplex PCR, and its TCRdb copy is limited to in-frame clones, with some not included. The DNA was the basis for D and trimming; V, J and clone size are from that table. The sample holds a few hundred thousand clones; more than 85% are singletons and the top ten take about 2%. This CDR3 spans 19 amino acids. V lost 5 bases and J lost 0; bases outside the gene matches: 12. This TCR was recovered from a man aged 40-50 years with active or convalescent COVID-19. Sequencing was done on a sample of peripheral blood. This chain joins TRBV23-1 and TRBJ2-4; TRBD1 matches 11 bases. TRBV23-1 is treated as an ORF (open reading frame) with a function not yet certain. The CDR3 region has the DNA TGCGCCAGCAGTTCCTCGGGACAGGGGGTCCTCCTAGCCAAAAACATTCAGTACTTC. Translating it yields CASSSSGQGVLLAKNIQYF.